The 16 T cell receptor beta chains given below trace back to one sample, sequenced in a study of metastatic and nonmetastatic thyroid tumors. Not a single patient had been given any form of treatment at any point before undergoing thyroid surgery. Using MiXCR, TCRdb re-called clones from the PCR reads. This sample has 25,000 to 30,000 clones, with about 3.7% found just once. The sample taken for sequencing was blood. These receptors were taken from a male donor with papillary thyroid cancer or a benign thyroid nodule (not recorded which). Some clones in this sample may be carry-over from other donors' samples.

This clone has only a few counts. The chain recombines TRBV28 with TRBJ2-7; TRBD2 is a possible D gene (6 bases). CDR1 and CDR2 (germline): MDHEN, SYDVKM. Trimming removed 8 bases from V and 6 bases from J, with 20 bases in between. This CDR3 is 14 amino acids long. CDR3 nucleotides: TGTGCCAGCGTTGGGGATTCGGGGGTTCCCGAGCAGTACTTC. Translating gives CASVGDSGVPEQYF. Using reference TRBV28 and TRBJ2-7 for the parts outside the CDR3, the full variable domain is DVKVTQSSRYLVKRTGEKVFLECVQDMDHENMFWYRQDPGLGLRLIYFSYDVKMKEKGDIPEGYSVSREKKERFSLILESASTNQTSMYLCASVGDSGVPEQYFGPGTRLTVT.

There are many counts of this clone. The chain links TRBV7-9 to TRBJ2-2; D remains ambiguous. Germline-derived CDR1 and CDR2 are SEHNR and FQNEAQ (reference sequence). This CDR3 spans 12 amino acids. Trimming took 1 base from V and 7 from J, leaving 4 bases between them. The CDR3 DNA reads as TGTGCCAGCAGCTTAGTTATCGGGGAGCTGTTTTTT. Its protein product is CASSLVIGELFF.

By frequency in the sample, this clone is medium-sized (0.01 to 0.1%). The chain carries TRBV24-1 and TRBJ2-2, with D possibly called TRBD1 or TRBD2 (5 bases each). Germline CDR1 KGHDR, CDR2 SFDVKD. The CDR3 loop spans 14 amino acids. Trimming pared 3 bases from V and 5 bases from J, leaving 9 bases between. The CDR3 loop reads CATSDGTETGELFF. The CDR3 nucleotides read TGTGCCACCAGTGATGGGACGGAAACCGGGGAGCTGTTTTTT.

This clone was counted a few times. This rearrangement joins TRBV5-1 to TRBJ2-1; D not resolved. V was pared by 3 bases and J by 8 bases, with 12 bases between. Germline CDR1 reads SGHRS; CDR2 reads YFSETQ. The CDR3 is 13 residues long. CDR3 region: CASSWLQRYEQFF. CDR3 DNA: TGCGCCAGCAGCTGGCTCCAGCGTTATGAGCAGTTCTTC.

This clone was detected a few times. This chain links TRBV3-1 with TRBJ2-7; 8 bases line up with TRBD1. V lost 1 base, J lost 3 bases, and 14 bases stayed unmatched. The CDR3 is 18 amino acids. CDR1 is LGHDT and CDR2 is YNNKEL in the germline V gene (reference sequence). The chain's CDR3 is CASSQGPGRGRLVYEQYF. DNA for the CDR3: TGTGCCAGCAGCCAAGGCCCAGGCAGGGGGCGCTTAGTCTACGAGCAGTACTTC.

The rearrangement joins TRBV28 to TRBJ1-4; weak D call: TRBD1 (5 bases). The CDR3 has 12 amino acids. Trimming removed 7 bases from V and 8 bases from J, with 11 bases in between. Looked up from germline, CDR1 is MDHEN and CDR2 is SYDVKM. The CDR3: CASTCEGEKLFF. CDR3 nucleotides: TGTGCCAGCACCTGTGAGGGGGAAAAACTGTTTTTT.

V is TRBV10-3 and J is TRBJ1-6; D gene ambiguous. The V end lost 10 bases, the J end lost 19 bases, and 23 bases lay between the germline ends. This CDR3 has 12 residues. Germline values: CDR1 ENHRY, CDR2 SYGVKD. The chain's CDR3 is CASNTENSHLHF. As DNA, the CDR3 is TGTGCCAGCAATACAGAAAATTCACACCTGCACTTT.

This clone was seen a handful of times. Here the CDR3 DNA reads TGTGCCAGCAGGGTGACGGTAGTTAGCCTGAACTATGGCTACACCTTC. Protein: CASRVTVVSLNYGYTF. The genes are TRBV6-2 or TRBV6-3 and TRBJ1-2; D is undetermined. CDR3 length: 16 residues. V was cut by 6 bases and J by 2 bases, with 19 bases left in between. CDR1 is MNHEY and CDR2 is SVGEGT in the germline V gene.

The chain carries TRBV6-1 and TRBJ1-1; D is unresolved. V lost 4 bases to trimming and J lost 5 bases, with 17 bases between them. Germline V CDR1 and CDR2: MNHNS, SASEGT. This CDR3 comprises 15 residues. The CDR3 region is CASSAHGTGSTEAFF. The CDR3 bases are TGTGCCAGCAGTGCCCATGGAACGGGGAGTACTGAAGCTTTCTTT.

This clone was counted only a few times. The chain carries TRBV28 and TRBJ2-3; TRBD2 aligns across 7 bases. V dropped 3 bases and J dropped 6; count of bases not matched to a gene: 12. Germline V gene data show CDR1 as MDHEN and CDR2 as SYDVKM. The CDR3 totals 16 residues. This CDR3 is CASSFVGRGGSDTQYF. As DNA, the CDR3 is TGTGCCAGCAGTTTTGTTGGGAGGGGTGGGTCGGATACGCAGTATTTT. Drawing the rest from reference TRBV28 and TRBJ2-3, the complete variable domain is DVKVTQSSRYLVKRTGEKVFLECVQDMDHENMFWYRQDPGLGLRLIYFSYDVKMKEKGDIPEGYSVSREKKERFSLILESASTNQTSMYLCASSFVGRGGSDTQYFGPGTRLTVL.

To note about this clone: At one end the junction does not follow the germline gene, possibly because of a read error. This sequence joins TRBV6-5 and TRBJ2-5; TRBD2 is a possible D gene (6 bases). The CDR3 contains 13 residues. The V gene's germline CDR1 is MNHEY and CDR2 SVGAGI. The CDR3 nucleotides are TGTGCCAGCACTTACGGGGGCCAAGAGACCCAGTACTTC. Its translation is CASTYGGQETQYF.

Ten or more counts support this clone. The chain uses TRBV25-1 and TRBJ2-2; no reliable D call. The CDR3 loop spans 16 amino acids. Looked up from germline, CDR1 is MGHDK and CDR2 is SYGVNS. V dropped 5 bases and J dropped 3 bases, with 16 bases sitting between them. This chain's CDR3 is CASSPLSGSYTGELFF. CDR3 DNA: TGTGCCAGCAGTCCTTTATCGGGCAGTTACACCGGGGAGCTGTTTTTT.

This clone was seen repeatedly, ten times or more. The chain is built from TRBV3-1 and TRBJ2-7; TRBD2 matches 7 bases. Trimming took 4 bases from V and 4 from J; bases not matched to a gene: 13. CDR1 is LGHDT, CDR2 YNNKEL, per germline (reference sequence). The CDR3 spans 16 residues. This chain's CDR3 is CASSLGVQRGAYEQYF. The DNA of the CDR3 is TGTGCCAGCAGCCTGGGCGTCCAGCGGGGAGCGTACGAGCAGTACTTC.

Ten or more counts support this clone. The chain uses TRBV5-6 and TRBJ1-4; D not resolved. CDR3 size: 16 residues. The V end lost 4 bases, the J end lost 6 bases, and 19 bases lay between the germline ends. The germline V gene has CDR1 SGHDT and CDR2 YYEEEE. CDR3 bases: TGTGCCAGCAGCCTGACTCCTAGGCTGGCGGATGAAAAACTGTTTTTT. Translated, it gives CASSLTPRLADEKLFF.

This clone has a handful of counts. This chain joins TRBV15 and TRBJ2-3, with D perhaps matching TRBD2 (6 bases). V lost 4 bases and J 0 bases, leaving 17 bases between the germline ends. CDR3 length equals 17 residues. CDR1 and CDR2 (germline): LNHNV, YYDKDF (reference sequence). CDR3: CATSTPPGSGSTDTQYF. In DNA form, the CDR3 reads TGTGCCACCAGCACCCCTCCGGGAAGCGGGAGCACAGATACGCAGTATTTT.

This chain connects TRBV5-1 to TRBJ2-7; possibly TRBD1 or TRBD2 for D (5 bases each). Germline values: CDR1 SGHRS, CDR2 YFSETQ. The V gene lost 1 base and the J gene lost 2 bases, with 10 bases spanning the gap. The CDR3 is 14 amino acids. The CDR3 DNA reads TGCGCCAGCAGCTTGTCCCAGGGACCCTACGAGCAGTACTTC. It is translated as CASSLSQGPYEQYF.